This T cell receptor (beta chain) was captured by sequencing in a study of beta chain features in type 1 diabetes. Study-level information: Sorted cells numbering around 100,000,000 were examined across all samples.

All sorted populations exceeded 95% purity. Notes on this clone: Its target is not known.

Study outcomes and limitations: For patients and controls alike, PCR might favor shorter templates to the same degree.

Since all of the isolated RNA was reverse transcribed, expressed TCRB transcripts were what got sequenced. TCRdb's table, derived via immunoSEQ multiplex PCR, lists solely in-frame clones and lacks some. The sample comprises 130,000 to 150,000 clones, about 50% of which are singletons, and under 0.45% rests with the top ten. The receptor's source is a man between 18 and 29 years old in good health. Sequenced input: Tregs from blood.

In nucleotides, the CDR3 is TGTGCCAGCAGCTCCCAACTAGTACAGAACAATCAGCCCCAGCATTTT. It is translated as CASSSQLVQNNQPQHF. The chain employs TRBV7-2 and TRBJ1-5, with no clear D. Germline V gives CDR1 SGHTA, CDR2 FQGNSA. With 4 bases removed from V and 3 bases from J, the gap between germline ends came to 16 bases. The CDR3 is 16 amino acids.